These 22 T cell receptor beta chains were all obtained from the same sample, sequenced in a study of T cells in Graves' hyperthyroidism and ophthalmopathy. RNA transcripts provided the source from which TCR beta CDR3 regions were amplified. A first-round RT-PCR of the TCR CDR3 used the HTBI primer set. TCRdb re-called the multiplex PCR reads with MiXCR, one entry per CDR3 protein. Of 500,000 or so distinct CDR3 sequences in the sample, 17% were seen once. The sequenced sample consisted of blood. These receptors came from a woman aged 18-35 years with Graves' ophthalmopathy.

This clonotype occurred many times. V and J are TRBV7-2 and TRBJ1-2; no definite D call. The germline V gene has CDR1 SGHTA and CDR2 FQGNSA. V was shortened by 5 bases and J by 3 bases, with 13 bases between the two germline ends. This CDR3 region has 14 residues. In DNA form, the CDR3 reads TGTGCCAGCAGCCCAATAAGAGATCACTATGGCTACACCTTC. Its protein product is CASSPIRDHYGYTF.

The sample holds a few counts of this clonotype. This sequence joins TRBV20-1 and TRBJ1-2; weak D call: TRBD1 (5 bases). The CDR3 extends over 13 amino acids. Germline V lookup: CDR1 DFQATT, CDR2 SNEGSKA (reference sequence). V lost 3 bases, J lost 3 bases, and 11 bases lay in between. The CDR3 DNA reads TGCAGTGCTAGTTATGGGGCGGACTATGGCTACACCTTC. This translates into CSASYGADYGYTF.

This clonotype was counted ten times or more. This chain connects TRBV6-2 or TRBV6-3 to TRBJ2-5; 10 nucleotides line up with TRBD2. This CDR3 comprises 15 residues. The V and J ends lost 4 bases and 2 bases, in that order; junction bases with no gene match: 4. Germline loops: CDR1 MNHEY, CDR2 SVGEGT. The CDR3 reads CASSFLAGGQETQYF. The CDR3, as DNA: TGTGCCAGCAGTTTCTTAGCGGGAGGACAAGAGACCCAGTACTTC.

The chain joins TRBV7-9 to TRBJ1-1, with 7 bases lining up with TRBD1. V shed 5 bases, J shed 1 base, and the junction held 7 bases outside the gene matches. The CDR3 length is 15 residues. CDR1 is SEHNR and CDR2 is FQNEAQ in the germline V gene (reference sequence). CDR3 amino acids: CASSLDRVRNTEAFF. The CDR3 nucleotides read TGTGCCAGCAGCCTAGACAGGGTACGGAACACTGAAGCTTTCTTT.

This clonotype has more than one count but fewer than ten. This rearrangement joins TRBV25-1 to TRBJ2-2, with 9 positions matching TRBD2. The V segment lost 2 bases and the J segment 0 bases; nucleotides outside the gene matches: 10. From germline, CDR1 is MGHDK and CDR2 SYGVNS. The CDR3 loop spans 19 amino acids. The CDR3 loop is CASSETGGSGRSNTGELFF. In DNA form, the CDR3 reads TGTGCCAGCAGTGAAACGGGGGGGAGCGGGAGGTCGAACACCGGGGAGCTGTTTTTT.

The sample holds a few counts of this clonotype. V and J are TRBV29-1 and TRBJ2-7, with TRBD1 identical over 10 bases. This CDR3 has 13 residues. Losses at the gene ends were 6 bases for V and 5 bases for J; bases not matched to a gene: 7. From germline, CDR1 is SQVTM and CDR2 ANQGSEA. The CDR3 nucleotides are TGCAGCGTGGGGACAGGGGAAACCCACGAGCAGTACTTC. Protein product: CSVGTGETHEQYF.

This chain connects TRBV6-1 to TRBJ2-1, with 12 positions matching TRBD2. V shed 6 bases and J 4 bases; nucleotides not matched to a gene: 7. This CDR3 is 16 amino acids long. Germline CDR1 and CDR2: MNHNS and SASEGT. CDR3 DNA: TGTGCCAGCAGCCAACTAGCGGGAGGTAATTACAATGAGCAGTTCTTC. Amino acids: CASSQLAGGNYNEQFF.

This clonotype showed up many times. The V gene is TRBV6-6, the J gene TRBJ2-3; TRBD2 is a possible D gene (7 bases). CDR1 MNHNY and CDR2 SVGAGI come from the germline V gene (reference sequence). The V end was cut by 0 bases, the J end by 5 bases, with 24 bases between. The CDR3 covers 19 residues. CDR3 in amino acids: CASSYSPSIGGGVGDTQYF. CDR3 coding DNA: TGTGCCAGCAGTTACTCGCCATCAATAGGGGGGGGCGTGGGAGATACGCAGTATTTT.

The CDR3 protein is CASSYPGTGSSYEQYF. CDR3 DNA sequence: TGTGCCAGCAGTTACCCGGGGACAGGGAGCTCCTACGAGCAGTACTTC. This rearrangement joins TRBV6-5 to TRBJ2-7; 9 bases are a match to TRBD1. CDR1 and CDR2 from the germline V gene are MNHEY and SVGAGI. The CDR3 runs 16 residues. The ends lost 2 bases at V and 0 bases at J; junction bases unmatched: 5.

The V gene is TRBV30, the J gene TRBJ1-5, with 7 bases fitting TRBD1. This CDR3 comprises 13 residues. V was pared by 3 bases and J by 9 bases, with 8 bases of the junction left unmatched. Germline V gene sequence: CDR1 GTSNPN, CDR2 SVGIG (reference sequence). CDR3 sequence: CAWRDRVIGPQHF. The DNA for the CDR3 is TGTGCCTGGAGAGACAGGGTGATCGGGCCCCAGCATTTT.

The CDR3 protein is CASSPRAGGSTDTQYF. CDR3 bases: TGTGCCAGCTCACCCCGGGCGGGAGGCAGCACAGATACGCAGTATTTT. The chain combines TRBV18 with TRBJ2-3, with 8 bases identical to TRBD2. Germline-derived CDR1 and CDR2 are KGHSH and LQKENI. The CDR3 has 16 amino acids. Trimming removed 3 bases from V and 0 bases from J; junction bases left unmatched: 5. Combining the CDR3 with reference TRBV18 and TRBJ2-3 gives the whole variable domain NAGVMQNPRHLVRRRGQEARLRCSPMKGHSHVYWYRQLPEEGLKFMVYLQKENIIDESGMPKERFSAEFPKEGPSILRIQQVVRGDSAAYFCASSPRAGGSTDTQYFGPGTRLTVL.

J is TRBJ2-5 and V is TRBV29-1; a weak D match, TRBD2 (7 bases). Germline CDR1 and CDR2: SQVTM and ANQGSEA. CDR3 length: 14 amino acids. V gave up 2 bases and J gave up 5 bases, with 15 bases separating them. The CDR3 loop reads CSVERVGGGETQYF. The CDR3 nucleotides are TGCAGCGTTGAAAGGGTTGGGGGGGGCGAGACCCAGTACTTC.

The gene calls are TRBV27 and TRBJ2-3, with D perhaps matching TRBD2 (5 bases). V lost 1 base, J lost 4 bases, and 21 bases lay in between. The CDR3 spans 18 residues. CDR1 and CDR2 from the germline V gene are MNHEY and SMNVEV (reference sequence). The CDR3 DNA reads TGTGCCAGCAGTTTATTTACGGGGTACATCACCACACCAGATACGCAGTATTTT. Protein sequence: CASSLFTGYITTPDTQYF.

This clonotype was observed a few times. The chain recombines TRBV28 with TRBJ1-5; TRBD1 matches 12 bases. The CDR3 extends over 18 amino acids. V lost 11 bases, J lost 0 bases, and 14 bases stayed unmatched. The germline V gene has CDR1 MDHEN and CDR2 SYDVKM. The chain's CDR3 is CALSPGQGAGYSNQPQHF. The CDR3 bases are TGTGCCCTCTCACCGGGACAGGGGGCCGGGTATAGCAATCAGCCCCAGCATTTT.

This clonotype has ten or more counts. The rearrangement uses TRBV6-1 and TRBJ1-1, with D unresolved. Germline V CDR1 and CDR2: MNHNS, SASEGT. This CDR3 has 13 residues. Trimming took off 6 bases at V and 6 bases at J, with 14 bases between the two ends. The CDR3 region has the DNA TGTGCCAGCAGGAGCCCGGTGGGTGCTGAAGCTTTCTTT. Translation: CASRSPVGAEAFF.

At least ten counts were recorded for this clonotype. The chain has TRBV6-1 and TRBJ1-1; perhaps TRBD1 as D (6 bases). Germline V gene data show CDR1 as MNHNS and CDR2 as SASEGT. This CDR3 spans 15 amino acids. V lost 2 bases and J lost 5, with 15 bases in between. Here the CDR3 reads CASSEYYRAVTEAFF. The CDR3 nucleotides read TGTGCCAGCAGTGAATATTACAGGGCGGTAACTGAAGCTTTCTTT.

This clonotype was counted at least ten times. The rearrangement links TRBV27 to TRBJ2-7; D perhaps matches TRBD2 (6 bases). There are 13 residues in the CDR3. Between the trimmed V and J ends, which lost 8 bases and 0 bases, there was a span of 11 bases. The germline V gene encodes CDR1 MNHEY and CDR2 SMNVEV (reference sequence). CDR3 in DNA: TGTGCCAGCGGCCACGGGAGCTCCTACGAGCAGTACTTC. It specifies CASGHGSSYEQYF.

This clonotype was counted at least ten times. The CDR3 coding sequence is TGTGCCAGCAGGACAGGTGTTACCTACGAGCAGTACTTC. Its translation is CASRTGVTYEQYF. The chain is built from TRBV27 and TRBJ2-7; tentative D call: TRBD1 (6 bases). Germline V CDR1 and CDR2: MNHEY, SMNVEV (reference sequence). Trimming shortened V by 6 bases and J by 2 bases, and 11 bases separated the two germline ends. The CDR3 has 13 amino acids.

This clonotype occurred a few times. The chain couples TRBV6-1 to TRBJ1-2; perhaps TRBD1 as D (5 bases). Germline assignment: CDR1 MNHNS and CDR2 SASEGT. This CDR3 spans 12 amino acids. The V and J ends lost 5 bases and 3 bases respectively, with 7 bases between them. DNA for the CDR3: TGTGCCAGCAGTAGGGACGACTATGGCTACACCTTC. Translation: CASSRDDYGYTF.

The CDR3 sequence: CASIQTGLNTEAFF. The CDR3 DNA sequence: TGTGCCAGCATCCAAACAGGATTGAACACTGAAGCTTTCTTT. The chain combines TRBV27 with TRBJ1-1; tentatively, D is TRBD1 (5 bases). Trimming removed 7 bases from V and 0 bases from J, with 12 bases in between. The CDR3 extends over 14 amino acids. Germline CDR1 and CDR2: MNHEY and SMNVEV (reference sequence).

This clonotype was seen a handful of times. V and J are TRBV3-1 and TRBJ1-4; TRBD1 matches at 11 bases. The germline CDR1 and CDR2 sequences are LGHDT and YNNKEL (reference sequence). CDR3 length: 17 amino acids. J lost 7 bases, V lost 2 bases, and 9 bases had no gene match. CDR3 bases: TGTGCCAGCAGCCAACGTAAAGGGGGGACAGGGGGTGAAAAACTGTTTTTT. It codes for CASSQRKGGTGGEKLFF.

This clonotype was seen many times. This chain uses TRBV7-2 with TRBJ2-3, with D perhaps TRBD1 or TRBD2 (5 bases each). Trimming left V 5 bases short and J 0 bases short, with 15 bases between. The germline gives CDR1 SGHTA, CDR2 FQGNSA. The CDR3 has 16 residues. The CDR3 region has the DNA TGTGCCAGCAGCACCGGGACGTCCTTCAGCACAGATACGCAGTATTTT. Residues: CASSTGTSFSTDTQYF.